These 5 T cell receptor beta chains were sequenced from one sample in a study of human T cells and chemical hapten exposure (dated by TCRdb to the early 2020s). Total RNA was isolated from unfractionated whole blood collected in Tempus Blood RNA tubes. Library preparation attached unique molecular identifiers to individual cDNA molecules for quantitative, reproducible TCR counting. Using fastp at Q25 and MiXCR, TCRdb reprocessed the public reads and kept productive beta chains. Rows are combined by CDR3 protein, so each entry shows the most common genes and DNA. The sample table lists roughly 120,000 distinct CDR3 sequences, about 7.7% of them with a count of one. The ten largest account for approximately 1.4% of the sample. Input material: whole blood. These receptors originate from a human donor in good health. Some clones in this sample may be carry-over from other donors' samples. Donor details come from another sample of the same person, matched by shared clones.

The gene calls are TRBV9 and TRBJ2-5; tentatively, D is TRBD1 (7 bases). The CDR3 covers 13 residues. Germline-derived CDR1 and CDR2 are SGDLS and YYNGEE. Trimming stripped 1 base from V and 4 bases from J, with 8 bases between. Here the CDR3 reads CASSVQGGETQYF. The CDR3 DNA is TGTGCCAGCAGCGTACAGGGGGGAGAGACCCAGTACTTC.

This clonotype has more than one count but fewer than ten. The CDR3 protein is CASSQTGGMNTEAFF. In DNA, the CDR3 is TGTGCCAGCAGTCAGACAGGGGGAATGAACACTGAAGCTTTCTTT. The gene calls are TRBV27 and TRBJ1-1; 9 positions agree with TRBD1. The CDR3 sequence is 15 residues long. Per the germline V gene, CDR1 is MNHEY and CDR2 is SMNVEV (reference sequence). Trimming took 5 bases from V and 0 from J; bases not matched to a gene: 4.

This clonotype was seen repeatedly, ten times or more. J is TRBJ1-2 and V is TRBV19, with a possible D match to TRBD1 (6 bases). Germline CDR1 and CDR2: LNHDA and SQIVND (reference sequence). Trimming stripped 7 bases from V and 0 bases from J, with 12 bases between. The CDR3 loop spans 14 amino acids. CDR3 bases: TGTGCCAGTAACGAAGGGGGAGCTAACTATGGCTACACCTTC. Amino acids: CASNEGGANYGYTF.

Only a few counts were recorded for this clonotype. The chain combines TRBV7-9 with TRBJ2-5; maybe TRBD1 (6 bases). Germline-derived CDR1 and CDR2 are SEHNR and FQNEAQ (reference sequence). This CDR3 comprises 14 residues. V lost 8 bases, J lost 2 bases, and 15 bases lay in between. The CDR3 loop is CASREGTSQETQYF. CDR3 DNA sequence: TGTGCCAGCCGAGAGGGGACAAGTCAAGAGACCCAGTACTTC. Drawing the rest from reference TRBV7-9 and TRBJ2-5, the complete variable domain is DTGVSQNPRHKITKRGQNVTFRCDPISEHNRLYWYRQTLGQGPEFLTYFQNEAQLEKSRLLSDRFSAERPKGSFSTLEIQRTEQGDSAMYLCASREGTSQETQYFGPGTRLLVL.

In its sample, this clonotype was seen a few times. The chain has TRBV20-1 and TRBJ2-7; possible D gene TRBD1, 6 bases. The length of the CDR3 is 13 residues. Trimming left V 7 bases short and J 1 base short, with 14 bases between. CDR1 is DFQATT, CDR2 SNEGSKA, per germline (reference sequence). This CDR3 reads CSVREGGSYEQYF. In DNA form, the CDR3 reads TGCAGTGTAAGAGAAGGGGGATCCTACGAGCAGTACTTC.